The rows below give T cell receptor beta chains drawn from one sample of a study of beta chain features in type 1 diabetes. TCRdb's copy holds only in-frame clones and misses some; the assay was immunoSEQ multiplex PCR. This sample carries roughly 400,000 clones, roughly a tenth of them seen once, and the ten largest clones take around 0.66%. The sequenced sample was central memory CD4+ T cells from blood. Source of these receptors: a young man with type 1 diabetes. CDR3s include the opening cysteine and the closing phenylalanine or tryptophan. Fields, in order: V gene, clone size, D gene, J gene, CDR3 DNA, CDR3 protein. D genes are given only for firm matches. Clone size, where shown, is once, few, many, or a class for clones that have expanded.

TRBV29-1	NA	NA	TRBJ2-5	TGCAGCGCCTTTCCGTGGCAAGAGACCCAGTACTTC	CSAFPWQETQYF
TRBV5-1	few	TRBD1	TRBJ2-7	TGCGCCAGCAAACGACAGGGGAACTACGAGCAGTACTTC	CASKRQGNYEQYF
TRBV18	NA	TRBD2	TRBJ2-1	TGTGCCAGCTCACCAAGGACTAGCGGGTCTTACAATGAGCAGTTCTTC	CASSPRTSGSYNEQFF
TRBV4-1	few	NA	TRBJ2-4	TGCGCCAGCAGCCAATTTGGCTTTGCGGGGCGCACGGCCAAAAACATTCAGTACTTC	CASSQFGFAGRTAKNIQYF
TRBV30	NA	NA	TRBJ2-2	TGTGCCTGGACGAACCAACACTCCGGGGAGCTGTTTTTT	CAWTNQHSGELFF
TRBV7-2	few	TRBD2	TRBJ2-3	TGTGCCAGCAGCTTAGGACTGGCGGGAGGGCTCACAGATACGCAGTATTTT	CASSLGLAGGLTDTQYF
TRBV5-1	NA	NA	TRBJ2-1	TGCGCCAGCAGCTCGGTTGGGCCCCGACGGGATGAGCAGTTCTTC	CASSSVGPRRDEQFF
TRBV10-3	few	NA	TRBJ1-5	TGTGCCATCAGTGACTCCGGACCAAGGGTCAATCAGCCCCAGCATTTT	CAISDSGPRVNQPQHF
TRBV7-3	NA	NA	TRBJ2-7	TGTGCCAGCAGCCCCGAGGGGGACTCGGCTTGGTACTTC	CASSPEGDSAWYF
TRBV4-3	NA	NA	TRBJ2-3	TGCGCCAGCAGCCGGACTGGGGCGGCAGGGCCGGATACGCAGTATTTT	CASSRTGAAGPDTQYF
TRBV6-5	NA	NA	TRBJ2-2	TGTGCCAGCAGTTACCCCGGCGGCGGGGAGCTGTTTTTT	CASSYPGGGELFF
TRBV13	many	NA	TRBJ2-2	TGTGCCAGCAGCCTACGGACCAGGTCCACCACCGGGGAGCTGTTTTTT	CASSLRTRSTTGELFF
TRBV4-2	NA	NA	TRBJ1-2	TGTGCCAGCAGCCAAGATATCGGCACACGCTATGGCTACACCTTC	CASSQDIGTRYGYTF
TRBV7-2	NA	TRBD1	TRBJ2-3	TGTGCCAGCAGCTGGGGACAGGGGACAGATACGCAGTATTTT	CASSWGQGTDTQYF
TRBV19	few	TRBD2	TRBJ2-7	TGTGCCAGTAGTCCGAGTCTACTAGCGGGAGGTTACTACGAGCAGTACTTC	CASSPSLLAGGYYEQYF
TRBV7-2	many	NA	TRBJ2-1	TGTGCCAGCAGTCTTACAGGGTACAATGAGCAGTTCTTC	CASSLTGYNEQFF
TRBV4-3	NA	NA	TRBJ2-3	TGCGCCAGCAGCCAAGGAACGGACTGGGAACACACAGATACGCAGTATTTT	CASSQGTDWEHTDTQYF
TRBV2	few	NA	TRBJ2-7	TGTGCCAGCAGTGAATACTACGAGCAGTACTTC	CASSEYYEQYF
TRBV14	NA	TRBD2	TRBJ2-5	TGTGCCAGCAGCCAAGTTGCGGGAGGAAGGGAGACCCAGTACTTC	CASSQVAGGRETQYF
TRBV6-5	few	NA	TRBJ2-5	TGTGCCACCGGGGCGGGGCGCCAAGAGACCCAGTACTTC	CATGAGRQETQYF
TRBV5-4	NA	TRBD1	TRBJ1-5	TGCGCCAGCAGCCTCACAGGGGATGACAATCAGCCCCAGCATTTT	CASSLTGDDNQPQHF
TRBV7-2	few	NA	TRBJ2-7	TGTGCCAGCAGCCCAAGCAACTACGAGCAGTACTTC	CASSPSNYEQYF